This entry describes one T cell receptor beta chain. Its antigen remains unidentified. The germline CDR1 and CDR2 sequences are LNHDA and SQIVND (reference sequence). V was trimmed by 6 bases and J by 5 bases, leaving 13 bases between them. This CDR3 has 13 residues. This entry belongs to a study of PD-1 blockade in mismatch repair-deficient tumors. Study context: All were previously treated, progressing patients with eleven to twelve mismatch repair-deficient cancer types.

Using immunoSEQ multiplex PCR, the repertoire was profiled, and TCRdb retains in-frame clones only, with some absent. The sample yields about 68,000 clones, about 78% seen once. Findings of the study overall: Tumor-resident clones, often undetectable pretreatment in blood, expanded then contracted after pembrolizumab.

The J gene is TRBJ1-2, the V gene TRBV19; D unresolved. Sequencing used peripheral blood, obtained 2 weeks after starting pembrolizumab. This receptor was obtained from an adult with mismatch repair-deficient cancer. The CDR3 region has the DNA TGTGCCAGTAGGCAGAGTGACTCGTATGGCTACACCTTC. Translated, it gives CASRQSDSYGYTF.